The 29 T cell receptor beta chains listed next were all sequenced from one sample in a study of T cells in Graves' hyperthyroidism and ophthalmopathy. Amplified regions were TCR beta CDR3 sequences from RNA transcripts. The HTBI set primed first-round TCR CDR3 RT-PCR. TCRdb re-analysed the multiplex PCR reads in MiXCR, keeping a single row per CDR3 protein. The profile shows around 520,000 distinct CDR3 sequences, about 14% of them singletons. Material for sequencing was blood. The receptors come from a woman in her forties with Graves' hyperthyroidism.

This clonotype was found many times. The chain employs TRBV29-1 and TRBJ2-3; D call uncertain. V was cut by 6 bases and J by 4 bases, with 8 bases left in between. Germline CDR1 SQVTM, CDR2 ANQGSEA. This CDR3 spans 11 amino acids. CDR3 bases: TGCAGCGTCGACGGACCAGATACGCAGTATTTT. It is translated as CSVDGPDTQYF.

This clonotype was counted ten times or more. A much larger clonotype is one base distant, so this may be a read error. This chain uses TRBV28 with TRBJ2-7; possible D gene TRBD1, 6 bases. In germline, CDR1 is MDHEN, CDR2 SYDVKM. Trimming removed 6 bases at V and 3 bases at J, with 15 bases between. The CDR3 spans 14 residues. The CDR3 loop reads CASSTPPRGYEQYF. The CDR3 nucleotides are TGTGCCAGCAGCACCCCCCCCAGGGGCTACGAGCAGTACTTC.

This clonotype was observed many times. The chain carries TRBV29-1 and TRBJ2-7; D ambiguous. Germline V gene sequence: CDR1 SQVTM, CDR2 ANQGSEA. V lost 6 bases to trimming and J lost 1 base, with 10 bases between them. The CDR3 runs to 12 residues. CDR3 in amino acids: CSVDDTSYEQYF. The CDR3 DNA is TGCAGCGTCGATGACACATCCTACGAGCAGTACTTC.

The chain carries TRBV11-2 and TRBJ2-2; no clear D gene. V was clipped by 1 base and J by 4 bases, with 10 bases between them. Germline assignment: CDR1 SGHAT and CDR2 FQNNGV. The CDR3 has 15 amino acids. The DNA of the CDR3 is TGTGCCAGCAGCTTAGGTGCTGCCGGCACCGGGGAGCTGTTTTTT. Encoded protein: CASSLGAAGTGELFF.

This clonotype was recorded many times. The gene calls are TRBV2 and TRBJ1-5; D is uncertain. V lost 6 bases, J lost 5 bases, and 11 bases lay in between. The CDR3 loop spans 13 amino acids. Germline values: CDR1 SNHLY, CDR2 FYNNEI. Here the CDR3 DNA reads TGTGCCAGCAGGGGAGGGATAGATCAGCCCCAGCATTTT. Translation: CASRGGIDQPQHF. The variable domain in full, with the rest retrieved from reference TRBV2 and TRBJ1-5, is EPEVTQTPSHQVTQMGQEVILRCVPISNHLYFYWYRQILGQKVEFLVSFYNNEISEKSEIFDDQFSVERPDGSNFTLKIRSTKLEDSAMYFCASRGGIDQPQHFGDGTRLSIL.

This clonotype has only a few counts. CDR3 sequence (DNA): TGTGCCAGTAGTGACAGGGTAGGGGATGAGCAGTTCTTC. Translation: CASSDRVGDEQFF. The chain uses TRBV19 and TRBJ2-1, with 7 bases that match TRBD1. With V trimmed by 5 bases and J by 8 bases, 6 bases remained unmatched. This CDR3 has 13 amino acids. CDR1 and CDR2 from the germline V gene are LNHDA and SQIVND (reference sequence).

This clonotype has more than one count but fewer than ten. The chain has TRBV5-6 and TRBJ1-2; D uncertain. CDR1 is SGHDT, CDR2 YYEEEE, per germline. CDR3 length: 17 residues. Trimming pared 6 bases from V and 8 bases from J, leaving 29 bases between. The CDR3 nucleotides are TGTGCCAGCACCTCCTCCCCCACGGCAGCCGCAGATAGAGGCTACACCTTC. Translation gives CASTSSPTAAADRGYTF.

The chain has TRBV6-5 and TRBJ2-7; a possible D gene is TRBD1 (5 bases). V was pared by 2 bases and J by 1 base, with 18 bases between. The V gene's germline CDR1 is MNHEY and CDR2 SVGAGI. The CDR3 is 17 amino acids. The CDR3 loop is CASSYRFSTGESYEQYF. The CDR3, as DNA: TGTGCCAGCAGTTACCGGTTCTCTACAGGAGAATCCTACGAGCAGTACTTC.

The chain carries TRBV9 and TRBJ2-7, with 7 bases aligning to TRBD1. With V trimmed by 2 bases and J by 4 bases, 6 bases remained unmatched. This CDR3 has 14 residues. Germline assignment: CDR1 SGDLS and CDR2 YYNGEE. CDR3 sequence: CASSVGTVNYEQYF. CDR3 nucleotides: TGTGCCAGCAGCGTGGGGACAGTAAATTACGAGCAGTACTTC.

Many counts were recorded for this clonotype. The rearrangement uses TRBV3-1 and TRBJ2-1; the match to TRBD2 covers 8 bases. V shed 3 bases and J 1 base; nucleotides not matched to a gene: 5. There are 16 residues in the CDR3. Germline V CDR1 and CDR2: LGHDT, YNNKEL (reference sequence). The CDR3 DNA sequence: TGTGCCAGCAGCCAGAGGACTAGCTCATCCTACAATGAGCAGTTCTTC. Encoded protein: CASSQRTSSSYNEQFF.

This clonotype has only a few counts. The chain uses TRBV27 and TRBJ1-1; D not resolved. The V and J ends lost 6 bases and 8 bases respectively, with 13 bases between them. The CDR3 is made up of 12 amino acids. Germline V gives CDR1 MNHEY, CDR2 SMNVEV (reference sequence). The CDR3 region is CASRKDPREAFF. Here the CDR3 DNA reads TGTGCCAGCAGGAAGGACCCTCGGGAAGCTTTCTTT.

There are many counts of this clonotype. The chain couples TRBV12-3 or TRBV12-4 to TRBJ2-2, with D possibly called TRBD1 or TRBD2 (5 bases each). The CDR3 spans 15 residues. V lost 2 bases, J lost 4 bases, and 11 bases lay in between. The CDR3 nucleotides read TGTGCCAGCAGTTTATGGGGGAGCGGCACCGGGGAGCTGTTTTTT. Amino acids: CASSLWGSGTGELFF.

This clonotype has a count of ten or more. The J gene is TRBJ2-1, the V gene TRBV12-3 or TRBV12-4; TRBD2 matches at 12 bases. This CDR3 is 15 amino acids long. J gave up 8 bases and V 6 bases, and 8 bases lay outside the gene matches. The CDR3 DNA reads TGTGCCAGCAGCCTAGCGGGAGGGGCGTTCGATGAGCAGTTCTTC. This sequence encodes CASSLAGGAFDEQFF.

This clonotype was picked up a small number of times. The CDR3 DNA reads as TGTGCCAGCAGTTTACGGGGATATGAAAAACTGTTTTTT. This translates into CASSLRGYEKLFF. The chain employs TRBV27 and TRBJ1-4; D uncertain. The CDR3 is made up of 13 amino acids. The V and J ends lost 2 bases and 6 bases respectively, with 7 bases between them. Germline loops: CDR1 MNHEY, CDR2 SMNVEV (reference sequence).

The chain combines TRBV12-3 or TRBV12-4 with TRBJ1-1; D is uncertain. CDR3 length equals 12 residues. The V and J ends lost 7 bases and 3 bases respectively, with 9 bases between them. The CDR3 reads CASKLGDTEAFF. The CDR3 coding sequence is TGTGCCAGCAAACTTGGGGACACTGAAGCTTTCTTT.

This clonotype was seen at least ten times. The chain is built from TRBV5-8 and TRBJ1-4; D is unclear. Trimming cost V 1 base and J 5 bases, with 6 bases left between them. The length of the CDR3 is 13 residues. Germline V CDR1 and CDR2: SGHTS, YDEGEE. The CDR3 DNA reads TGTGCCAGCAGCTTGATCGAGAATGAAAAACTGTTTTTT. Translation: CASSLIENEKLFF. The full variable domain, in which reference TRBV5-8 and TRBJ1-4 provide the parts outside the CDR3, is EAGVTQSPTHLIKTRGQQATLRCSPISGHTSVYWYQQALGLGLQFLLWYDEGEERNRGNFPPRFSGRQFPNYSSELNVNALELEDSALYLCASSLIENEKLFFGSGTQLSVL.

This clonotype was seen repeatedly, ten times or more. The chain links TRBV7-2 to TRBJ1-6, with 12 positions matching TRBD1. Germline values: CDR1 SGHTA, CDR2 FQGNSA. This CDR3 comprises 17 residues. V lost 2 bases to trimming and J lost 7 bases; unmatched junction nucleotides: 6. CDR3: CASSLTGTGGRNSPLHF. CDR3 nucleotides: TGTGCCAGCAGCTTAACCGGGACAGGGGGCAGGAATTCACCCCTCCACTTT.

This clonotype was counted at least ten times. This CDR3 is CSARAMGAFYNSPLHF. DNA of the CDR3: TGCAGTGCTAGAGCCATGGGGGCATTTTATAATTCACCCCTCCACTTT. The chain links TRBV20-1 to TRBJ1-6; D possibly corresponds to TRBD1 (6 bases). Deletions cut 1 base from V and 4 bases from J, with 14 bases between. This CDR3 is 16 amino acids long. From germline, CDR1 is DFQATT and CDR2 SNEGSKA (reference sequence).

Ten or more counts support this clonotype. V gene TRBV29-1 combines with J gene TRBJ2-7, with D possibly being TRBD1 (5 bases). V gave up 4 bases and J gave up 4 bases, with 8 bases separating them. CDR3 length: 11 residues. Germline V CDR1 and CDR2: SQVTM, ANQGSEA. Here the CDR3 DNA reads TGCAGCGTTGGAGACAGATACGAGCAGTACTTC. Amino acids: CSVGDRYEQYF.

This clonotype was recorded many times. The chain links TRBV11-2 to TRBJ2-3; 7 bases are shared with TRBD2. The length of the CDR3 is 16 residues. CDR1 and CDR2 (germline): SGHAT, FQNNGV. V lost 6 bases to trimming and J lost 2 bases; unmatched junction nucleotides: 11. CDR3 bases: TGTGCCAGCAGTTATACCGTGGCGGGAGACACAGATACGCAGTATTTT. This sequence encodes CASSYTVAGDTDTQYF.

With respect to this clonotype: A read error may explain this, as a much larger clone is one base away. The J gene is TRBJ1-3, the V gene TRBV6-9, with a weak D call TRBD1 (5 bases). CDR3 length: 17 residues. Germline CDR1 is MNHGY and CDR2 is SVAAGI. CDR3 nucleotide sequence: TGTGCCAGCAGTTCTCTAGGGGTACCATCTATGGGAAACGCCATATATTTT. Translation gives CASSSLGVPSMGNAIYF.

The chain employs TRBV30 and TRBJ1-3, with D unclear. Germline-derived CDR1 and CDR2 are GTSNPN and SVGIG (reference sequence). V was trimmed by 8 bases and J by 1 base, leaving 15 bases between them. The length of the CDR3 is 14 residues. CDR3 loop: CAADLTGSGNTIYF. The CDR3 bases are TGTGCCGCCGACCTCACGGGGTCTGGAAACACCATATATTTT.

This clonotype has at least ten counts. V and J are TRBV20-1 and TRBJ2-1; either TRBD1 or TRBD2 may supply D (5 bases each). This CDR3 contains 16 residues. The ends were cut back, 5 bases at V and 4 bases at J, with 21 bases in the middle. Germline V gene data show CDR1 as DFQATT and CDR2 as SNEGSKA (reference sequence). CDR3 residues: CSAWGWLKRKYNEQFF. CDR3 coding DNA: TGCAGTGCTTGGGGGTGGTTGAAGCGGAAATACAATGAGCAGTTCTTC.

This clonotype was found many times. The chain is built from TRBV7-9 and TRBJ2-1; 10 nucleotides align to TRBD2. CDR1 SEHNR and CDR2 FQNEAQ come from the germline V gene (reference sequence). CDR3 length equals 17 residues. The V gene end was trimmed by 1 base and the J gene end by 7 bases; junction bases not matched to a gene: 10. The CDR3 loop is CASSLDPSGRFRNEQFF. The CDR3 DNA sequence: TGTGCCAGCAGCTTAGACCCTAGCGGGAGATTTAGAAATGAGCAGTTCTTC.

V is TRBV4-2 and J is TRBJ1-4; D gene uncertain. Germline loops: CDR1 LGHNA, CDR2 YNFKEQ. This CDR3 has 15 residues. V was clipped by 2 bases and J by 8 bases, with 15 bases between them. CDR3 sequence (DNA): TGTGCCAGCAGCCAAAATCCCATGGCAGAGGAAAAACTGTTTTTT. This encodes CASSQNPMAEEKLFF.

This clonotype was counted a few times. The chain is built from TRBV20-1 and TRBJ2-1; 8 bases map to TRBD2. Germline lookup yields CDR1 DFQATT and CDR2 SNEGSKA (reference sequence). This CDR3 spans 11 amino acids. Unmatched junction bases numbered 1, after V lost 4 bases and J lost 8 bases. CDR3 residues: CSATGRDEQFF. The CDR3 DNA is TGCAGTGCTACCGGGAGGGATGAGCAGTTCTTC.

The chain joins TRBV29-1 to TRBJ1-2, with D perhaps matching TRBD1 (5 bases). Germline CDR1 is SQVTM and CDR2 is ANQGSEA. The CDR3 is 13 amino acids. Between the trimmed V and J ends, which lost 7 bases and 7 bases, there was a span of 19 bases. The CDR3: CSATHPDMLGYTF. The CDR3 nucleotides read TGCAGCGCTACCCACCCGGACATGCTTGGCTACACCTTC.

The chain uses TRBV18 and TRBJ2-6; TRBD1 is a possible D gene (6 bases). This CDR3 contains 18 residues. V lost 0 bases and J lost 3, with 15 bases in between. In germline, CDR1 is KGHSH, CDR2 LQKENI. CDR3 sequence: CASSPPNRVLSGANVLTF. DNA for the CDR3: TGTGCCAGCTCACCACCTAACAGGGTACTAAGTGGGGCCAACGTCCTGACTTTC.

This clonotype was counted at least ten times. The chain uses TRBV6-1 and TRBJ2-7; D is unclear. The V and J ends lost 3 bases and 0 bases respectively, with 12 bases between them. Germline loops: CDR1 MNHNS, CDR2 SASEGT. The CDR3 is made up of 15 amino acids. The CDR3 DNA is TGTGCCAGCAGTGAGTTCGCAGCTATCTCCTACGAGCAGTACTTC. This sequence encodes CASSEFAAISYEQYF.